Listed here are 12 T cell receptor beta chains from one sample, sequenced in a study of T cell responses to AZD1222 COVID-19 vaccine listed by TCRdb under 2021. What this sample's time point label stands for: about 28 days (+/-7) after the second vaccine dose. Library preparation was by the immunoSEQ multiplex PCR assay. The source is immuneACCESS, and TCRdb retained only in-frame sequences with V and J called. Part of the clones is not carried over; for the studies checked, unresolved V genes explain less than half of this, and the remainder is unexplained. The sample profile shows 80,000 to 95,000 clones; about nine tenths of them were found once. Together, the top ten hold about 7% of the sample. Sequenced here: peripheral blood, sampled 28 days after the second AZD1222 dose. Receptors originate from an adult who received the AZD1222 COVID-19 vaccine.

The chain uses TRBV5-5 and TRBJ1-4; perhaps TRBD1 as D (5 bases). Germline values: CDR1 SGHKS, CDR2 YYEKEE (reference sequence). Trimming took off 4 bases at V and 6 bases at J, with 16 bases between the two ends. CDR3 length: 15 amino acids. The CDR3 loop is CASSVGVQGYEKLFF. CDR3 nucleotide sequence: TGTGCCAGCAGCGTTGGAGTCCAGGGTTATGAAAAACTGTTTTTT.

Comments on this clone: A read error may produce the germline difference seen at one junction end. The rearrangement joins TRBV2 to TRBJ1-1; the D gene is possibly TRBD1 (5 bases). CDR3 length equals 13 residues. CDR1 and CDR2 from the germline V gene are SNHLY and FYNNEI. CDR3 sequence: CATTWGENTEAFF. The CDR3 DNA follows: TGTGCCACCACTTGGGGGGAGAACACTGAGGCTTTCTTT.

The chain recombines TRBV27 with TRBJ2-7; 8 nucleotides match TRBD1. The CDR3 contains 16 residues. From germline, CDR1 is MNHEY and CDR2 SMNVEV (reference sequence). The trim removed 5 bases at V and 4 bases at J, leaving 13 bases unmatched. The CDR3 sequence: CASSPSLTGAKYEQYF. The CDR3 nucleotides are TGTGCCAGCAGTCCCTCATTGACAGGGGCGAAATACGAGCAGTACTTC.

The chain carries TRBV14 and TRBJ2-5; D remains ambiguous. This CDR3 is 13 amino acids long. Germline assignment: CDR1 SGHDN and CDR2 FVKESK. Trimming took 2 bases from V and 3 from J, leaving 7 bases between them. In nucleotides, the CDR3 is TGTGCCAGCAGCCAATTTTGGGAAGAGACCCAGTACTTC. This encodes CASSQFWEETQYF. Supplemented by reference TRBV14 and TRBJ2-5, the full variable domain reads EAGVTQFPSHSVIEKGQTVTLRCDPISGHDNLYWYRRVMGKEIKFLLHFVKESKQDESGMPNNRFLAERTGGTYSTLKVQPAELEDSGVYFCASSQFWEETQYFGPGTRLLVL.

The chain couples TRBV27 to TRBJ2-7; no clear D. The length of the CDR3 is 13 residues. CDR1 is MNHEY and CDR2 is SMNVEV in the germline V gene (reference sequence). The ends were cut back, 5 bases at V and 4 bases at J, with 12 bases in the middle. CDR3 nucleotide sequence: TGTGCCAGCAGTCCATTGGACGTTTACGAGCAGTACTTC. It is translated as CASSPLDVYEQYF.

This clone appeared once. The chain carries TRBV5-1 and TRBJ2-7, with 8 bases identical to TRBD1. V lost 2 bases to trimming and J lost 2 bases; unmatched junction nucleotides: 3. The CDR3 is 14 residues long. Germline CDR1 SGHRS, CDR2 YFSETQ. CDR3 in DNA: TGCGCCAGCAGCTTTGGGACAGGTACCTACGAGCAGTACTTC. It yields the protein CASSFGTGTYEQYF.

This chain joins TRBV7-2 and TRBJ2-7; no clear D gene. The germline gives CDR1 SGHTA, CDR2 FQGNSA. V was trimmed by 6 bases and J by 0 bases, leaving 9 bases between them. This CDR3 contains 13 residues. The CDR3 DNA reads as TGTGCCAGCAGTCCTGCGCCCTCCTACGAGCAGTACTTC. This translates into CASSPAPSYEQYF.

The V gene is TRBV20-1, the J gene TRBJ2-7; the D is unclear. CDR3 length: 11 residues. With 2 bases removed from V and 2 bases from J, the gap between germline ends came to 4 bases. Germline V gene lookup returns CDR1 DFQATT and CDR2 SNEGSKA (reference sequence). CDR3 DNA: TGCAGTGCTAGAAAGGCCTACGAGCAGTACTTC. This encodes CSARKAYEQYF.

This clone was counted only a few times. The CDR3 here is CASSEAGTGATDTQYF. As DNA, the CDR3 is TGTGCCAGCAGTGAAGCCGGGACAGGGGCGACAGATACGCAGTATTTT. The V call is TRBV25-1, the J call TRBJ2-3, with 10 bases lining up with TRBD1. CDR1 MGHDK and CDR2 SYGVNS come from the germline V gene. This CDR3 has 16 amino acids. J was trimmed by 3 bases and V by 2 bases; bases with no gene match: 5.

This clone appeared a single time. The genes are TRBV6-4 and TRBJ2-3; 11 bases are a match to TRBD1. Germline lookup yields CDR1 MRHNA and CDR2 SNTAGT. The CDR3 is 17 amino acids. Trimming took 3 bases from V and 5 from J; bases not matched to a gene: 10. The CDR3 sequence: CASSDLPGQGVGDTQYF. Here the CDR3 DNA reads TGTGCCAGCAGTGATCTACCGGGACAGGGGGTTGGAGATACGCAGTATTTT.

This clone has only one observation. The CDR3 loop reads CASSPSSGNSPLHF. The CDR3 DNA follows: TGTGCCAGCAGCCCCTCCTCCGGCAACTCACCCCTCCACTTT. This chain connects TRBV3-1 (or the pseudogene TRBV3-2) to TRBJ1-6; unclear D gene. Germline CDR1 reads LGHDT; CDR2 reads YNNKEL (reference sequence). Trimming cost V 4 bases and J 10 bases, with 14 bases left between them. The CDR3 has 14 residues.

The V and J genes are TRBV24-1 and TRBJ2-5, with 15 bases aligning to TRBD2. The germline gives CDR1 KGHDR, CDR2 SFDVKD. After removal of 4 bases from V and 1 base from J, the junction contained 3 bases not matched to a gene. The CDR3 extends over 17 amino acids. CDR3 nucleotides: TGTGCCACCAGTGAACGGACTAGCGGGAGGGCCCAAGAGACCCAGTACTTC. Its protein product is CATSERTSGRAQETQYF.